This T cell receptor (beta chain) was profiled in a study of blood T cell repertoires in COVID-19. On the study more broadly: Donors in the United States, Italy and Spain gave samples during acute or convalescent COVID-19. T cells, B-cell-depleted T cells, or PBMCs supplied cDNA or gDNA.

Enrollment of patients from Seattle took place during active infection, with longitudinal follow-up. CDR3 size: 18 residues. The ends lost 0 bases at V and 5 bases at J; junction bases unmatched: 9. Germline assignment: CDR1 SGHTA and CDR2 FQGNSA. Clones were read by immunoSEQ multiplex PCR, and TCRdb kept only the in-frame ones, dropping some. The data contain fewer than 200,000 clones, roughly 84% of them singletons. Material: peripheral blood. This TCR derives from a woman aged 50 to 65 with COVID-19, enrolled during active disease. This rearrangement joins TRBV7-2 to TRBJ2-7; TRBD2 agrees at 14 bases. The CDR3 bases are TGTGCCAGCAGCTTAGCGCGACTAGCGGGGGGGCGAAGGAACGAGCAGTACTTC. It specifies CASSLARLAGGRRNEQYF.